One and the same sample provided the 25 T cell receptor beta chains below, sequenced in a study of blood T cell repertoires in COVID-19. Profiled with immunoSEQ multiplex PCR; TCRdb holds only in-frame clones, not every one. The sample has fewer than 150,000 clones, approximately 84% seen once. The sample consisted of peripheral blood. The receptors were gathered from a woman aged 50 to 65 who had recovered from COVID-19.

The V and J genes are TRBV2 and TRBJ1-6; TRBD1 agrees at 7 bases. Germline V gene data show CDR1 as SNHLY and CDR2 as FYNNEI. Trimming took 6 bases from V and 4 from J; bases not matched to a gene: 9. The CDR3 is 16 amino acids. CDR3 coding DNA: TGTGCCAGCAGCCTAGAGACAGGGTTTTATAATTCACCCCTCCACTTT. Amino acid sequence: CASSLETGFYNSPLHF.

The CDR3 region is CASSQPGQGSEQYF. CDR3 nucleotides: TGTGCCAGCAGCCAACCGGGACAGGGTAGCGAGCAGTACTTC. This chain uses TRBV3-1 (or the pseudogene TRBV3-2) with TRBJ2-7; 9 bases map to TRBD1. There are 14 residues in the CDR3. J gave up 6 bases and V 2 bases, and 5 bases lay outside the gene matches. Germline V gives CDR1 LGHDT, CDR2 YNNKEL (reference sequence).

The rearrangement links TRBV10-1 to TRBJ2-2, with D possibly matching TRBD1 (5 bases). Germline CDR1 and CDR2: WNHNN and SYGVQD (reference sequence). The V end was cut by 3 bases, the J end by 4 bases, with 9 bases between. The CDR3 totals 14 residues. The chain's CDR3 is CASSDQGSTGELFF. As DNA, the CDR3 is TGCGCCAGCAGTGATCAGGGATCCACCGGGGAGCTGTTTTTT.

The DNA of the CDR3 is TGTGCCAGCAGCCTCGGACACCTGACTAATGAAAAACTGTTTTTT. It translates to CASSLGHLTNEKLFF. The chain joins TRBV7-8 to TRBJ1-4; perhaps TRBD1 as D (5 bases). V was shortened by 5 bases and J by 2 bases, with 12 bases between the two germline ends. Germline V CDR1 and CDR2: SGHVS, FQNEAQ. This CDR3 region has 15 residues.

The gene calls are TRBV7-2 and TRBJ2-4, with a tentative D call TRBD1 (6 bases). This CDR3 is built from 17 residues. The germline V gene encodes CDR1 SGHTA and CDR2 FQGNSA. Trimming removed 1 base at V and 0 bases at J, with 13 bases between. As DNA, the CDR3 is TGTGCCAGCAGCTTAGTGGGCCAGGGGCTAGCCAAAAACATTCAGTACTTC. This sequence encodes CASSLVGQGLAKNIQYF.

The J gene is TRBJ1-3, the V gene TRBV2; D uncertain. In germline, CDR1 is SNHLY, CDR2 FYNNEI. Between the trimmed V and J ends, which lost 3 bases and 0 bases, there was a span of 12 bases. The CDR3 loop spans 16 amino acids. The CDR3 DNA follows: TGTGCCAGCAGTGACCTAGGATTAGACTCTGGAAACACCATATATTTT. Its protein product is CASSDLGLDSGNTIYF.

The CDR3 DNA reads as TGTGCCAGCAGGGCAACTAGTGCTGGGGCCAACGTCCTGACTTTC. Translation: CASRATSAGANVLTF. The gene calls are TRBV6-6 and TRBJ2-6, with D perhaps TRBD2 (5 bases). This CDR3 comprises 15 residues. From germline, CDR1 is MNHNY and CDR2 SVGAGI (reference sequence). The germline V and J ends were trimmed by 6 bases and 2 bases, with 11 bases remaining between them.

This chain uses TRBV9 with TRBJ2-7; maybe TRBD1 (6 bases). This CDR3 has 14 residues. Germline V gene sequence: CDR1 SGDLS, CDR2 YYNGEE. V was trimmed by 3 bases and J by 5 bases, leaving 15 bases between them. CDR3 protein: CASSAHTGPNEQYF. CDR3 DNA sequence: TGTGCCAGCAGCGCACATACAGGGCCCAACGAGCAGTACTTC.

The rearrangement uses TRBV24-1 and TRBJ2-3, with TRBD1 matching 12 bases. The CDR3 is 15 amino acids. CDR1 and CDR2 from the germline V gene are KGHDR and SFDVKD. V shed 7 bases, J shed 5 bases, and the junction held 6 bases outside the gene matches. The CDR3 protein is CATSPGTGGIDTQYF. For the CDR3, the DNA is TGTGCCACCAGCCCCGGGACAGGGGGCATAGATACGCAGTATTTT.

The chain recombines TRBV7-9 with TRBJ2-5; 8 positions agree with TRBD2. Looked up from germline, CDR1 is SEHNR and CDR2 is FQNEAQ (reference sequence). The trim removed 6 bases at V and 6 bases at J, leaving 21 bases unmatched. This CDR3 has 18 amino acids. Written as DNA, the CDR3 is TGTGCCAGCAGTCTTGCTACCGGGGCCGGGAGGGTTACAAAGACCCAGTACTTC. Translation gives CASSLATGAGRVTKTQYF.

The chain recombines TRBV24-1 with TRBJ1-5, with 8 bases lining up with TRBD1. Trimming at V came to 7 bases and at J to 6 bases, leaving 7 bases not matched to a gene. CDR1 and CDR2 from the germline V gene are KGHDR and SFDVKD. The CDR3 has 14 amino acids. For the CDR3, the DNA is TGTGCCACCAGCGGACAGGGCCCAGGTCAGCCCCAGCATTTT. Amino acids: CATSGQGPGQPQHF.

This clone appeared a few times. V is TRBV6-5 and J is TRBJ2-6; 8 bases agree with TRBD2. Germline values: CDR1 MNHEY, CDR2 SVGAGI. The J segment lost 3 bases and the V segment lost 10 bases, leaving 8 bases of the junction unmatched. The CDR3 runs 15 residues. In DNA form, the CDR3 reads TGTGCCACCACCCCGGGAGGGGATGGGGCCAACGTCCTGACTTTC. The encoded protein is CATTPGGDGANVLTF.

This chain uses TRBV27 with TRBJ2-3; D might be TRBD1 (6 bases). V lost 6 bases and J 4 bases, leaving 20 bases between the germline ends. CDR3 length: 16 amino acids. Germline V CDR1 and CDR2: MNHEY, SMNVEV (reference sequence). The CDR3: CASRGQGIRPSDTQYF. The CDR3 DNA reads TGTGCCAGCAGGGGCCAGGGGATTAGACCCTCAGATACGCAGTATTTT.

The chain has TRBV5-1 and TRBJ2-5; possible D gene TRBD2, 7 bases. V was cut by 4 bases and J by 4 bases, with 20 bases left in between. This CDR3 has 16 amino acids. Germline V gene data show CDR1 as SGHRS and CDR2 as YFSETQ. In DNA, the CDR3 is TGCGCCAGCAGCCCCCAATGGGGGGGCCTTCCAGAGACCCAGTACTTC. Protein sequence: CASSPQWGGLPETQYF.

CDR3: CASSLWGRVYNEQFF. CDR3 sequence (DNA): TGTGCCAGCAGCTTATGGGGGAGGGTTTACAATGAGCAGTTCTTC. V gene TRBV7-2 combines with J gene TRBJ2-1, with 7 bases identical to TRBD2. Germline trimming cut 2 bases from V and 4 bases from J; bases unmatched to any gene: 5. CDR3 length: 15 residues. Germline CDR1 SGHTA, CDR2 FQGNSA.

CDR3 nucleotide sequence: TGTGCCAGCAATGACAGGGGTCCTTATCAGCCCCAGCATTTT. It codes for CASNDRGPYQPQHF. V gene TRBV27 combines with J gene TRBJ1-5; 8 bases line up with TRBD1. The CDR3 is made up of 14 amino acids. The V segment lost 7 bases and the J segment 5 bases; nucleotides outside the gene matches: 7. Germline CDR1 reads MNHEY; CDR2 reads SMNVEV (reference sequence).

The chain carries TRBV29-1 and TRBJ2-7; 9 nucleotides line up with TRBD1. With 6 bases clipped from V and 4 bases from J, the junction kept 4 bases outside the gene matches. Germline V gene lookup returns CDR1 SQVTM and CDR2 ANQGSEA. The CDR3 is 12 residues long. CDR3 coding DNA: TGCAGCGTAACCGGGACAGGGTACGAGCAGTACTTC. This translates into CSVTGTGYEQYF.

V is TRBV5-1 and J is TRBJ2-5; tentatively, D is TRBD1 (6 bases). V dropped 0 bases and J dropped 2 bases, with 11 bases sitting between them. The CDR3 has 15 amino acids. The V gene's germline CDR1 is SGHRS and CDR2 YFSETQ. The CDR3 sequence: CASSLGTAIQETQYF. The CDR3, as DNA: TGCGCCAGCAGCTTGGGGACAGCCATTCAAGAGACCCAGTACTTC.

V usage is TRBV18 and J usage is TRBJ2-5; 10 bases are shared with TRBD1. Losses at the gene ends were 4 bases for V and 1 base for J; bases not matched to a gene: 9. CDR1 is KGHSH, CDR2 LQKENI, per germline. This CDR3 is built from 17 residues. The CDR3 sequence is CASSQNPGQGTQETQYF. As DNA, the CDR3 is TGTGCCAGCTCACAAAACCCGGGACAGGGGACCCAAGAGACCCAGTACTTC.

The chain uses TRBV6-2 or TRBV6-3 and TRBJ1-1; 9 bases align to TRBD1. This CDR3 has 13 amino acids. Germline V gene sequence: CDR1 MNHEY, CDR2 SVGEGT. Germline trimming cut 2 bases from V and 6 bases from J; bases unmatched to any gene: 1. The CDR3 is CASSYGTGPEAFF. Here the CDR3 DNA reads TGTGCCAGCAGTTACGGGACAGGGCCTGAAGCTTTCTTT.

The CDR3 reads CASSPGQANYGYTF. The DNA of the CDR3 is TGTGCCAGCTCACCAGGACAGGCAAACTATGGCTACACCTTC. The rearrangement uses TRBV18 and TRBJ1-2; 7 bases are shared with TRBD1. CDR1 and CDR2 from the germline V gene are KGHSH and LQKENI. This CDR3 has 14 amino acids. V dropped 2 bases and J dropped 2; count of bases not matched to a gene: 2.

V gene TRBV11-2 combines with J gene TRBJ1-2; weak D call: TRBD1 (6 bases). Germline assignment: CDR1 SGHAT and CDR2 FQNNGV. The ends were cut back, 4 bases at V and 3 bases at J, with 15 bases in the middle. The CDR3 totals 15 residues. The CDR3 reads CASSSHRELDYGYTF. CDR3 DNA sequence: TGTGCCAGCAGCTCACACAGGGAGCTCGACTATGGCTACACCTTC.

This clone is medium-sized in the sample. The V call is TRBV5-6, the J call TRBJ2-3; 14 bases are a match to TRBD2. J gave up 12 bases and V 4 bases, and 10 bases lay outside the gene matches. CDR3 length: 15 amino acids. CDR1 and CDR2 from the germline V gene are SGHDT and YYEEEE. The CDR3 loop is CASSLLTSGRANQYF. The CDR3 DNA follows: TGTGCCAGCAGCCTACTGACTAGCGGGAGGGCCAACCAGTATTTT.

This rearrangement joins TRBV24-1 to TRBJ2-6; 7 bases map to TRBD1. The CDR3 extends over 16 amino acids. The ends lost 5 bases at V and 4 bases at J; junction bases unmatched: 7. Germline CDR1 is KGHDR and CDR2 is SFDVKD. CDR3 in amino acids: CATSVWTGPGANVLTF. In DNA form, the CDR3 reads TGTGCCACCAGTGTTTGGACAGGCCCAGGGGCCAACGTCCTGACTTTC.

The CDR3 DNA reads TGTGCCAGCAGCTTGGGTCGACAAGCGGGCGGCTACGAGCAGTACTTC. Translation: CASSLGRQAGGYEQYF. This chain connects TRBV7-2 to TRBJ2-7; tentatively, D is TRBD2 (6 bases). V was cut by 3 bases and J by 3 bases, with 18 bases left in between. CDR1 is SGHTA, CDR2 FQGNSA, per germline. The CDR3 extends over 16 amino acids. Variable domain in full (rest from reference TRBV7-2 and TRBJ2-7): GAGVSQSPSNKVTEKGKDVELRCDPISGHTALYWYRQSLGQGLEFLIYFQGNSAPDKSGLPSDRFSAERTGGSVSTLTIQRTQQEDSAVYLCASSLGRQAGGYEQYFGPGTRLTVT.